This passage covers 22 T cell receptor beta chains from one sample sequenced in a study of T cell responses to AZD1222 COVID-19 vaccine. Sequencing was performed with immunoSEQ multiplex PCR; in TCRdb, only in-frame clones are kept and a portion is missing. The sample lists tens of thousands of clones; about nine tenths were seen once. Sequences were derived from peripheral blood, sampled 28 days after the second AZD1222 dose. The receptors originated from an adult who received the AZD1222 COVID-19 vaccine.

This chain uses TRBV6-4 with TRBJ2-3; 9 bases align to TRBD2. Germline V CDR1 and CDR2: MRHNA, SNTAGT. V was clipped by 8 bases and J by 2 bases; unmatched bases: 5. This CDR3 region has 14 residues. CDR3 DNA sequence: TGTGCCAGCTCGGAGCGGGGGGACACAGATACGCAGTATTTT. Translated: CASSERGDTDTQYF.

V gene TRBV10-3 combines with J gene TRBJ2-7; TRBD2 aligns across 9 bases. The CDR3 is 15 amino acids. V shed 0 bases and J 4 bases; nucleotides not matched to a gene: 4. Germline values: CDR1 ENHRY, CDR2 SYGVKD. The CDR3 DNA reads as TGTGCCATCAGTGAGTCGGCGGGGGGGCCTTACGAGCAGTACTTC. Translated, it gives CAISESAGGPYEQYF.

The chain recombines TRBV10-3 with TRBJ2-1, with 7 bases identical to TRBD1. CDR1 ENHRY and CDR2 SYGVKD come from the germline V gene. The CDR3 spans 13 residues. Trimming at V came to 10 bases and at J to 4 bases, leaving 7 bases not matched to a gene. The CDR3 protein is CATRDSLYNEQFF. Written as DNA, the CDR3 is TGTGCCACACGGGACAGCCTTTACAATGAGCAGTTCTTC.

The gene calls are TRBV3-1 (or the pseudogene TRBV3-2) and TRBJ1-5; a possible D gene is TRBD1 (6 bases). The V end lost 3 bases, the J end lost 0 bases, and 6 bases lay between the germline ends. Looked up from germline, CDR1 is LGHDT and CDR2 is YNNKEL (reference sequence). CDR3 length: 14 residues. The CDR3 DNA is TGTGCCAGCAGCCAGGGACATAGCAATCAGCCCCAGCATTTT. As protein: CASSQGHSNQPQHF.

J is TRBJ2-1 and V is TRBV4-1; 9 bases are shared with TRBD2. J was trimmed by 7 bases and V by 0 bases; bases with no gene match: 7. This CDR3 has 16 residues. Germline V gene sequence: CDR1 MGHRA, CDR2 YSYEKL. CDR3 protein: CASSQDVIAGVNEQFF. The CDR3 nucleotides are TGCGCCAGCAGCCAAGATGTTATAGCGGGGGTTAATGAGCAGTTCTTC.

The genes are TRBV2 and TRBJ2-2; 7 bases align to TRBD2. The ends lost 6 bases at V and 7 bases at J; junction bases unmatched: 5. CDR3 length equals 13 residues. In germline, CDR1 is SNHLY, CDR2 FYNNEI. DNA for the CDR3: TGTGCCAGCAGGCCGGGGAGGGACGGGGAGCTGTTTTTT. It is translated as CASRPGRDGELFF.

The chain recombines TRBV6-5 with TRBJ2-7; maybe TRBD2 (6 bases). Trimming shortened V by 7 bases and J by 5 bases, and 9 bases separated the two germline ends. CDR1 is MNHEY and CDR2 is SVGAGI in the germline V gene. The CDR3 length is 11 residues. The CDR3 protein is CASTRDHEQYF. In DNA, the CDR3 is TGTGCCAGCACGCGGGACCACGAGCAGTACTTC.

The rearrangement joins TRBV20-1 to TRBJ1-5; D gene unclear. V lost 3 bases and J 6 bases, leaving 18 bases between the germline ends. The CDR3 is made up of 15 amino acids. Per the germline V gene, CDR1 is DFQATT and CDR2 is SNEGSKA (reference sequence). CDR3: CSASRSGVSVQPQHF. The CDR3 region has the DNA TGCAGTGCTAGTCGGTCCGGCGTCTCCGTTCAGCCCCAGCATTTT.

The J gene is TRBJ1-1, the V gene TRBV6-5; a weak D match, TRBD1 (5 bases). Trimming removed 6 bases at V and 1 base at J, with 9 bases between. The CDR3 totals 13 residues. Germline V CDR1 and CDR2: MNHEY, SVGAGI. The chain's CDR3 is CASSLDRNTEAFF. CDR3 bases: TGTGCCAGCAGCCTTGACAGGAACACTGAAGCTTTCTTT.

The chain couples TRBV9 to TRBJ2-1; 10 positions match TRBD2. Germline V gives CDR1 SGDLS, CDR2 YYNGEE. J lost 8 bases, V lost 0 bases, and 5 bases had no gene match. The CDR3 extends over 15 amino acids. The CDR3 sequence: CASSVVGLAGDEQFF. DNA for the CDR3: TGTGCCAGCAGCGTAGTTGGGCTAGCGGGGGATGAGCAGTTCTTC.

The chain employs TRBV4-3 and TRBJ1-3; the D gene is possibly TRBD1 (5 bases). Between the trimmed V and J ends, which lost 0 bases and 7 bases, there was a span of 13 bases. Germline-derived CDR1 and CDR2 are LGHNA and YSLEER. This CDR3 spans 15 amino acids. CDR3 DNA: TGCGCCAGCAGCCAAGAGGGGCAAATCGGGAACACCATATATTTT. This translates into CASSQEGQIGNTIYF.

The chain joins TRBV10-2 to TRBJ1-1; D gene unclear. V dropped 4 bases and J dropped 5 bases, with 5 bases sitting between them. The CDR3 is 11 amino acids. The germline CDR1 and CDR2 sequences are WSHSY and SAAADI. DNA for the CDR3: TGCGCCAGCAGTGGGCTGACTGAAGCTTTCTTT. It encodes CASSGLTEAFF.

The V call is TRBV6-5, the J call TRBJ1-1; D is undetermined. Per the germline V gene, CDR1 is MNHEY and CDR2 is SVGAGI. This CDR3 is built from 14 residues. Trimming stripped 2 bases from V and 2 bases from J, with 9 bases between. CDR3 coding DNA: TGTGCCAGCAGTTACCGGGATGCCAACACTGAAGCTTTCTTT. Residues: CASSYRDANTEAFF.

The rearrangement uses TRBV11-2 and TRBJ1-1; D might be TRBD1 (5 bases). V was shortened by 5 bases and J by 0 bases, with 16 bases between the two germline ends. Germline V gene sequence: CDR1 SGHAT, CDR2 FQNNGV. There are 16 residues in the CDR3. Written as DNA, the CDR3 is TGTGCCAGCAGCCCTTATCCGGGACGGTTGAACACTGAAGCTTTCTTT. Its protein product is CASSPYPGRLNTEAFF.

The chain links TRBV7-6 to TRBJ1-3, with D possibly matching TRBD1 (6 bases). CDR1 is SGHVS and CDR2 is FNYEAQ in the germline V gene. This CDR3 region has 16 residues. Trimming removed 6 bases at V and 0 bases at J, with 15 bases between. CDR3 sequence (DNA): TGTGCCAGCAGGCCTGTTACAGGGCCCTCTGGAAACACCATATATTTT. The encoded protein is CASRPVTGPSGNTIYF. Filled out from reference TRBV7-6 and TRBJ1-3, the complete variable domain reads GAGVSQSPRYKVTKRGQDVALRCDPISGHVSLYWYRQALGQGPEFLTYFNYEAQQDKSGLPNDRFSAERPEGSISTLTIQRTEQRDSAMYRCASRPVTGPSGNTIYFGEGSWLTVV.

The chain has TRBV4-1 and TRBJ1-4; D gene uncertain. Germline V CDR1 and CDR2: MGHRA, YSYEKL. CDR3 length: 16 amino acids. V gave up 3 bases and J gave up 3 bases, with 14 bases separating them. The CDR3 sequence is CASSQVTTRANEKLFF. Here the CDR3 DNA reads TGCGCCAGCAGCCAGGTGACGACACGAGCTAATGAAAAACTGTTTTTT.

The chain carries TRBV28 and TRBJ1-5, with a weak D call TRBD1 (5 bases). CDR1 MDHEN and CDR2 SYDVKM come from the germline V gene. The V gene lost 6 bases and the J gene lost 3 bases, with 15 bases spanning the gap. The CDR3 sequence is 15 residues long. CDR3 loop: CASSRGGTANQPQHF. The CDR3 nucleotides read TGTGCCAGCAGCCGTGGGGGGACGGCCAATCAGCCCCAGCATTTT.

The chain is built from TRBV6-5 and TRBJ2-7; D might be TRBD1 or TRBD2, each matching 5 bases. The CDR3 is 16 residues long. Germline CDR1 reads MNHEY; CDR2 reads SVGAGI. V lost 0 bases to trimming and J lost 5 bases, with 17 bases between them. As DNA, the CDR3 is TGTGCCAGCAGTTACTCGACGGGGCAGATGGTCCACGAGCAGTACTTC. The encoded protein is CASSYSTGQMVHEQYF.

The genes are TRBV5-4 and TRBJ2-1; 8 nucleotides align to TRBD2. This CDR3 spans 16 amino acids. Germline V lookup: CDR1 SGHNT, CDR2 YYREEE (reference sequence). V was clipped by 5 bases and J by 3 bases; unmatched bases: 10. CDR3 region: CASRPDLAGFYNEQFF. Written as DNA, the CDR3 is TGTGCCAGCAGACCCGACTTAGCGGGGTTCTACAATGAGCAGTTCTTC.

This clone has a handful of counts. The genes are TRBV19 and TRBJ1-1; 8 bases align to TRBD1. Trimming cost V 7 bases and J 11 bases; bases outside gene matches: 9. The CDR3 has 12 residues. The germline V gene encodes CDR1 LNHDA and CDR2 SQIVND (reference sequence). Here the CDR3 DNA reads TGTGCCAGTAACCCAGGGGGCGCAAGGGCTTTCTTT. This codes for CASNPGGARAFF. Complete variable domain (other parts from reference TRBV19 and TRBJ1-1): DGGITQSPKYLFRKEGQNVTLSCEQNLNHDAMYWYRQDPGQGLRLIYYSQIVNDFQKGDIAEGYSVSREKKESFPLTVTSAQKNPTAFYLCASNPGGARAFFGQGTRLTVV.

This clone was counted ten times or more. This rearrangement joins TRBV6-6 to TRBJ2-2; 16 bases map to TRBD2. V lost 8 bases to trimming and J lost 5 bases; unmatched junction nucleotides: 17. Germline V gene data show CDR1 as MNHNY and CDR2 as SVGAGI (reference sequence). CDR3 size: 20 residues. CDR3 amino acids: CASGPPPGLAGGRYTGELFF. The CDR3 DNA follows: TGTGCCAGCGGTCCGCCCCCGGGACTAGCGGGGGGGCGGTATACCGGGGAGCTGTTTTTT.

The chain's CDR3 is CASSVDGGASNEQFF. Here the CDR3 DNA reads TGTGCCAGCAGCGTAGACGGGGGGGCCTCCAATGAGCAGTTCTTC. The chain is built from TRBV9 and TRBJ2-1, with 8 bases aligning to TRBD2. The length of the CDR3 is 15 residues. Germline values: CDR1 SGDLS, CDR2 YYNGEE. With 0 bases clipped from V and 6 bases from J, the junction kept 5 bases outside the gene matches.